The next 3 T cell receptor beta chains were all read from a single sample in a study of T cell repertoires in cytomegalovirus infection. TCRdb ran MiXCR on the reads and lists one entry per CDR3 protein. Among hundreds of thousands of distinct CDR3 sequences listed, more than 30% were seen once. Which antigens these TCRs recognize remains unknown. This sample comprised cultured PBMCs, obtained from culture after CMV antigen stimulation. All receptors come from a human donor in good health (CMV status not recorded). Some clones in this sample may be carry-over from other donors' samples.

In its sample, this clonotype was seen a few times. The chain is built from TRBV6-1 and TRBJ1-2; D gene unclear. V lost 3 bases to trimming and J lost 7 bases, with 18 bases between them. The CDR3 is made up of 15 amino acids. The germline V gene encodes CDR1 MNHNS and CDR2 SASEGT. Here the CDR3 DNA reads TGTGCCAGCAGTGACCAGTGGAGATATGCGCGTGGCTACACCTTC. Encoded protein: CASSDQWRYARGYTF.

The genes are TRBV4-2 and TRBJ2-7, with no clear D. The CDR3 contains 16 residues. Trimming shortened V by 2 bases and J by 5 bases, and 19 bases separated the two germline ends. The germline V gene encodes CDR1 LGHNA and CDR2 YNFKEQ. CDR3 nucleotides: TGTGCCAGCAGCCAAAGTCTCCTAGAAGTATTTCACGAGCAGTACTTC. It encodes CASSQSLLEVFHEQYF.

The rearrangement uses TRBV6-1 and TRBJ1-1; TRBD1 is a possible D gene (5 bases). Trimming pared 2 bases from V and 8 bases from J, leaving 18 bases between. This CDR3 has 15 amino acids. Germline V lookup: CDR1 MNHNS, CDR2 SASEGT. The CDR3 DNA sequence: TGTGCCAGCAGTGAATTGGGCAGGGAAGATATGGAAGCTTTCTTT. This sequence encodes CASSELGREDMEAFF.